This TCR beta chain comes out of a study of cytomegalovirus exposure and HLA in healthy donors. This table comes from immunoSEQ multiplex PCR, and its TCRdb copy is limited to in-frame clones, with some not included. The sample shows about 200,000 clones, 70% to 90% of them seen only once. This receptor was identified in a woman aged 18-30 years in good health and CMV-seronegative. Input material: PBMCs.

CDR3 nucleotide sequence: TGCAGCGCGGACACTTTGGGGGGTGGCTACACCTTC. This translates into CSADTLGGGYTF. V and J are TRBV29-1 and TRBJ1-2, with a weak D call TRBD1 (5 bases). CDR1 and CDR2 from the germline V gene are SQVTM and ANQGSEA. Trimming took off 7 bases at V and 7 bases at J, with 16 bases between the two ends. The CDR3 loop spans 12 amino acids.